These T cell receptor beta chains were read from a single sample in a study of cytomegalovirus exposure and HLA in healthy donors. TCRdb keeps only in-frame clones here, not all; method: immunoSEQ multiplex PCR. The sample lists about 190,000 clones, 65% to 90% occurring once. Sequencing was performed on PBMCs. These receptors all stem from a man between 35 and 55 years old in good health and CMV-seropositive. Both conserved end residues are part of each CDR3. Each record gives: clone size, V gene, D gene, J gene, CDR3 protein, CDR3 DNA. The D gene is left open where the match is weak. The size entry is marked missing in some rows and otherwise reads once, few, many or a size class.

clone_size: -
v_call: TRBV28
d_call: -
j_call: TRBJ2-2
cdr3_aa: CASSFEGNTGELFF
cdr3_nt: TGTGCCAGCAGTTTTGAGGGGAACACCGGGGAGCTGTTTTTT

clone_size: -
v_call: TRBV7-2
d_call: -
j_call: TRBJ2-3
cdr3_aa: CASSLRVLRADTQYF
cdr3_nt: TGTGCCAGCAGCCTCCGGGTTCTGCGGGCAGATACGCAGTATTTT

clone_size: -
v_call: TRBV27
d_call: TRBD1
j_call: TRBJ1-1
cdr3_aa: CASREQGTEAFF
cdr3_nt: TGTGCCAGCAGAGAACAGGGGACTGAAGCTTTCTTT

clone_size: few
v_call: TRBV5-4
d_call: TRBD2
j_call: TRBJ2-2
cdr3_aa: CASSSASGGAPGELFF
cdr3_nt: TGTGCCAGCAGCTCGGCTAGCGGGGGGGCCCCTGGGGAGCTGTTTTTT

clone_size: -
v_call: TRBV29-1
d_call: -
j_call: TRBJ2-7
cdr3_aa: CSVALFWADSLGEQYF
cdr3_nt: TGCAGCGTTGCCCTGTTTTGGGCGGACAGCTTAGGGGAGCAGTACTTC

clone_size: -
v_call: TRBV7-6
d_call: -
j_call: TRBJ1-5
cdr3_aa: CASSLGGINQPQHF
cdr3_nt: TGTGCCAGCAGCTTAGGCGGAATCAATCAGCCCCAGCATTTT

clone_size: once
v_call: TRBV6-6
d_call: -
j_call: TRBJ2-7
cdr3_aa: CASSPAREQYF
cdr3_nt: TGTGCCAGCAGTCCCGCGAGGGAGCAGTACTTC

clone_size: -
v_call: TRBV5-1
d_call: -
j_call: TRBJ1-4
cdr3_aa: CASSKGGGVEKLFF
cdr3_nt: TGCGCCAGCAGCAAGGGAGGCGGCGTCGAAAAACTGTTTTTT

clone_size: -
v_call: TRBV28
d_call: TRBD1
j_call: TRBJ1-3
cdr3_aa: CASSTETGGGNTIYF
cdr3_nt: TGTGCCAGCAGTACTGAAACAGGGGGCGGAAACACCATATATTTT

clone_size: -
v_call: TRBV6-5
d_call: TRBD2
j_call: TRBJ2-7
cdr3_aa: CASRLQRDSQQYF
cdr3_nt: TGTGCCAGCAGGCTACAGCGGGACTCACAGCAGTACTTC

clone_size: few
v_call: TRBV9
d_call: -
j_call: TRBJ2-1
cdr3_aa: CASSVVGGLNNEQFF
cdr3_nt: TGTGCCAGCAGCGTAGTCGGGGGGCTTAACAATGAGCAGTTCTTC